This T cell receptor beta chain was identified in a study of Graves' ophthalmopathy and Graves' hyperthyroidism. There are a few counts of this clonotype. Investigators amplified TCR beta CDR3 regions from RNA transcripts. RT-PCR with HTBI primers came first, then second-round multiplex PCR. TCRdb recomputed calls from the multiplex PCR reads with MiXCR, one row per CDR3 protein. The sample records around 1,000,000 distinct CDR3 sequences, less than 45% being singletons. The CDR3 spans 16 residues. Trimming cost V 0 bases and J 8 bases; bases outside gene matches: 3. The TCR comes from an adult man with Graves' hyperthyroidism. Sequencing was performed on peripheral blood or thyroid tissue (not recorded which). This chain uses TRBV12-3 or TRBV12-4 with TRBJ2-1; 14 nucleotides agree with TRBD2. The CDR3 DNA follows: TGTGCCAGCAGTTTAGCGCCGGGACTAGCGGGAGATGAGCAGTTCTTC. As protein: CASSLAPGLAGDEQFF.